This TCR beta chain was observed in a study of brain metastases from non-small cell lung cancer. This CDR3 has 15 amino acids. V dropped 7 bases and J dropped 1 base, with 16 bases sitting between them. Germline values: CDR1 MNHEY, CDR2 SVGAGI. Study-level points and caveats: Brain metastases had lower T-cell infiltration than primary tumors. Metastases had sparse T cells but largely shared repertoires with primaries. Compared with their matched primary tumors, roughly two thirds of brain metastases showed expanded T-cell clones.

Sequencing used immunoSEQ multiplex PCR; TCRdb keeps in-frame clones, though not all of them. The table includes approximately 3,500 clones, about 90% detected once. Comment on this clone: Its antigen is currently unknown.

The source is a donor aged 40 or older with non-small cell lung cancer. The sequencing sample was made of primary lung tumor tissue. The chain recombines TRBV6-5 with TRBJ1-1, with a tentative D call TRBD1 (6 bases). DNA of the CDR3: TGTGCCAGCACTCCCGGGACACTGGAGAACACTGAAGCTTTCTTT. Translating gives CASTPGTLENTEAFF.